A selection of T cell receptor beta chains follows, all from one sample in a study of cytomegalovirus exposure and HLA in healthy donors. The table came from immunoSEQ multiplex PCR; TCRdb's copy has only in-frame clones and leaves some out. Among 100,000 to 150,000 clones listed, roughly 80% were seen once. Sample: PBMCs. The receptors originated from a woman aged 40-49 years in good health and CMV-seropositive. Each CDR3 is given with its conserved first and last residue. Each record gives: clone size, V gene, J gene, D gene, CDR3 protein, CDR3 DNA. The D gene is left open where the match is weak. Rows give clone size only sometimes, using once, few, many, or a class for an expanded clone.

>once|TRBV5-1|TRBJ2-7|TRBD2
CASSLTSGGMEQYF
TGCGCCAGCAGCTTGACTAGCGGGGGCATGGAGCAGTACTTC
>.|TRBV30|TRBJ1-2|.
CAWSTGLDLGYTF
TGTGCCTGGTCCACTGGCCTTGACTTGGGCTACACCTTC
>.|TRBV29-1|TRBJ2-5|TRBD2
CSVATSGGQETQYF
TGCAGCGTTGCGACTAGCGGAGGCCAAGAGACCCAGTACTTC
>.|TRBV7-3|TRBJ2-1|.
CASSPLAVARNEQFF
TGTGCCAGCAGCCCCTTGGCGGTAGCCCGGAATGAGCAGTTCTTC
>.|TRBV7-9|TRBJ2-3|.
CASSTGITDTQYF
TGTGCCAGCAGCACAGGTATCACAGATACGCAGTATTTT
>.|TRBV11-2|TRBJ2-3|.
CASSFDSLTDTQYF
TGTGCCAGCAGCTTCGACAGTCTCACAGATACGCAGTATTTT
>.|TRBV5-1|TRBJ2-7|TRBD2
CASNLLGGRTVLRHEQYF
TGCGCCAGCAACTTGCTCGGCGGGAGGACCGTCTTGCGCCACGAGCAGTACTTC
>.|TRBV10-2|TRBJ2-2|TRBD2
CASSWSGRGTGELFF
TGCGCCAGCAGTTGGAGCGGGAGAGGTACCGGGGAGCTGTTTTTT
>.|TRBV19|TRBJ1-2|.
CASRLQGSGYTF
TGTGCCAGTAGACTTCAGGGAAGCGGCTACACCTTC
>once|TRBV5-1|TRBJ2-5|.
CASSLGTGETQYF
TGCGCCAGCAGCTTGGGGACTGGGGAGACCCAGTACTTC